Presented here are 9 T cell receptor beta chains from one specimen sequenced in a study of identical twins. TCRdb used MiXCR to reprocess the 5' RACE reads, holding one entry per CDR3 protein. This sample yields about 920,000 distinct CDR3 sequences, of which approximately 13% are seen a single time; roughly 1.6% belongs to the top ten. The sample was also linked to a second study, of yellow fever vaccine responses in identical twins.

Sequenced input: PBMCs. The receptors were sampled from a woman in her late teens or twenties in good health.

This clonotype was detected many times. The chain links TRBV20-1 to TRBJ2-1, with a weak D call TRBD2 (6 bases). Germline CDR1 DFQATT, CDR2 SNEGSKA (reference sequence). Trimming removed 0 bases from V and 4 bases from J, with 13 bases in between. This CDR3 has 15 residues. This CDR3 is CSARELAGGYNEQFF. The CDR3 DNA follows: TGCAGTGCTAGAGAACTAGCTGGAGGGTACAATGAGCAGTTCTTC.

V usage is TRBV4-1 and J usage is TRBJ2-5, with D unclear. Germline CDR1 MGHRA, CDR2 YSYEKL. CDR3 size: 15 residues. The V end was cut by 1 base, the J end by 4 bases, with 13 bases between. The CDR3 region is CASSQAWQFLETQYF. The CDR3, as DNA: TGCGCCAGCAGCCAAGCCTGGCAGTTCTTAGAGACCCAGTACTTC.

This clonotype has more than one count but fewer than ten. In DNA form, the CDR3 reads TGTGCCAGCAGCCAAGATCTAGACCCCAGGTACAATGAGCAGTTCTTC. Translation: CASSQDLDPRYNEQFF. This chain uses TRBV4-2 with TRBJ2-1; D unresolved. Germline CDR1 is LGHNA and CDR2 is YNFKEQ. The V gene lost 0 bases and the J gene lost 4 bases, with 13 bases spanning the gap. This CDR3 region has 16 residues.

The table lists this clonotype with a few counts. The chain combines TRBV2 with TRBJ2-3; D is unclear. CDR1 and CDR2 (germline): SNHLY, FYNNEI. The CDR3 has 13 amino acids. Between the trimmed V and J ends, which lost 2 bases and 14 bases, there was a span of 17 bases. Here the CDR3 reads CASSESTLKDVYF. The CDR3 region has the DNA TGTGCCAGCAGTGAATCAACCCTGAAGGATGTGTATTTT.

This chain links TRBV2 with TRBJ1-5, with a tentative D call TRBD1 (5 bases). Germline V CDR1 and CDR2: SNHLY, FYNNEI. Trimming pared 6 bases from V and 3 bases from J, leaving 15 bases between. This CDR3 has 15 amino acids. The CDR3 nucleotides are TGTGCCAGCAGAGTGGGGCCTAATCCCAATCAGCCCCAGCATTTT. It translates to CASRVGPNPNQPQHF.

This clonotype has a handful of counts. The chain is built from TRBV6-2 or TRBV6-3 and TRBJ1-2; the match to TRBD1 covers 7 bases. The V gene's germline CDR1 is MNHEY and CDR2 SVGEGT. CDR3 size: 15 residues. After removal of 8 bases from V and 4 bases from J, the junction contained 13 bases not matched to a gene. The CDR3 region has the DNA TGTGCCAGCGGAGACGAATCGGACAGGAGCTATGGCTACACCTTC. This encodes CASGDESDRSYGYTF.

This clonotype was picked up many times. CDR3 coding DNA: TGTGCCAGCAGTCCAAGGGGCGCTAACTATGGCTACACCTTC. It translates to CASSPRGANYGYTF. The V and J genes are TRBV28 and TRBJ1-2, with TRBD1 as a possible D gene (5 bases). V lost 5 bases and J lost 0, with 10 bases in between. The CDR3 consists of 14 residues. Germline loops: CDR1 MDHEN, CDR2 SYDVKM.

This clonotype was recorded a few times. J is TRBJ2-1 and V is TRBV15; no clear D. Germline loops: CDR1 LNHNV, CDR2 YYDKDF (reference sequence). Trimming cost V 3 bases and J 0 bases, with 12 bases left between them. The CDR3 length is 16 residues. DNA for the CDR3: TGTGCCACCAGCAGTGATGACGGACGCTCCTACAATGAGCAGTTCTTC. Protein sequence: CATSSDDGRSYNEQFF.

In its sample, this clonotype was seen many times. The V gene is TRBV5-1, the J gene TRBJ2-3, with TRBD2 matching over 15 bases. The V and J ends lost 3 bases and 1 base, in that order; junction bases with no gene match: 9. The germline gives CDR1 SGHRS, CDR2 YFSETQ. The length of the CDR3 is 19 residues. The CDR3 nucleotides are TGCGCCAGCAGCTCTCAACCGGGACTAGCGGGGGGTGGCACAGATACGCAGTATTTT. It is translated as CASSSQPGLAGGGTDTQYF.